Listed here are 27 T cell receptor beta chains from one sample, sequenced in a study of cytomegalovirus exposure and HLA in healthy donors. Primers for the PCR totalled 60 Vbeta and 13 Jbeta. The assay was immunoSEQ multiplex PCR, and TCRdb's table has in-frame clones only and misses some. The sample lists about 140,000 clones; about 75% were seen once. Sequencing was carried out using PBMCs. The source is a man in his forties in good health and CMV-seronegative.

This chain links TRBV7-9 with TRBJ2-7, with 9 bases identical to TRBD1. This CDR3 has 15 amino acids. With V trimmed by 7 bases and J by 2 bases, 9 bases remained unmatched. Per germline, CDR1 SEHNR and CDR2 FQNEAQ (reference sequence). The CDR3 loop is CASIAGTGLAYEQYF. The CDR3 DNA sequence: TGTGCCAGCATCGCCGGGACAGGGCTGGCCTACGAGCAGTACTTC.

The CDR3 nucleotides are TGTGCCAGCTCGTACGTCCAGAACGGGGAGACCCAGTACTTC. Its protein product is CASSYVQNGETQYF. The chain links TRBV18 to TRBJ2-5; D unclear. V lost 6 bases and J lost 5, with 16 bases in between. This CDR3 spans 14 amino acids. The germline CDR1 and CDR2 sequences are KGHSH and LQKENI.

The CDR3 is CASTTRGLAGDTQYF. DNA for the CDR3: TGTGCCAGCACCACCAGGGGGCTGGCCGGAGATACGCAGTATTTT. The chain is built from TRBV2 and TRBJ2-3; 8 positions match TRBD1. This CDR3 is built from 15 residues. CDR1 is SNHLY and CDR2 is FYNNEI in the germline V gene. J lost 5 bases, V lost 7 bases, and 11 bases had no gene match.

Here the CDR3 reads CASSLGGAFLEWKSFF. The CDR3 nucleotides read TGTGCCAGCAGTTTGGGCGGGGCGTTTTTGGAGTGGAAATCTTTCTTC. The V gene is TRBV28, the J gene TRBJ2-1, with D possibly matching TRBD2 (6 bases). The ends were cut back, 3 bases at V and 16 bases at J, with 28 bases in the middle. CDR1 is MDHEN, CDR2 SYDVKM, per germline. The CDR3 is 16 amino acids. The entire variable domain, with the rest obtained from reference TRBV28 and TRBJ2-1, is as follows: DVKVTQSSRYLVKRTGEKVFLECVQDMDHENMFWYRQDPGLGLRLIYFSYDVKMKEKGDIPEGYSVSREKKERFSLILESASTNQTSMYLCASSLGGAFLEWKSFFGPGTRLTVL.

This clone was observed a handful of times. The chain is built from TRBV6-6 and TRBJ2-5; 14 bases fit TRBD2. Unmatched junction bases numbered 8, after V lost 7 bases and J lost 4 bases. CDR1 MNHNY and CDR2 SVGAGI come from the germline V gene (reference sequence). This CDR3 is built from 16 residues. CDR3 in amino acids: CASTAGLAGGVETQYF. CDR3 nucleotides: TGTGCCAGCACCGCTGGACTAGCGGGGGGTGTAGAGACCCAGTACTTC.

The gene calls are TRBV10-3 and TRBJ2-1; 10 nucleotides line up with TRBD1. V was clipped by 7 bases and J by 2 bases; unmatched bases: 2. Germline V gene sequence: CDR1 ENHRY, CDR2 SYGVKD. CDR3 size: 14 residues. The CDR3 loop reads CAIMGQGPYNEQFF. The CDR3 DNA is TGTGCCATCATGGGACAGGGGCCCTACAATGAGCAGTTCTTC.

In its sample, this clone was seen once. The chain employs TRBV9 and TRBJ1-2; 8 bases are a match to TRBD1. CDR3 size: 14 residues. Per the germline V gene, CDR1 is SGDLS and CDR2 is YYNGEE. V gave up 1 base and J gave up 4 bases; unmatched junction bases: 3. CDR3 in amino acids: CASSVLTGVYGYTF. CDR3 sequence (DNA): TGTGCCAGCAGCGTATTGACAGGGGTCTATGGCTACACCTTC. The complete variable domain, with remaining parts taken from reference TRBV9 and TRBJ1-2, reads DSGVTQTPKHLITATGQRVTLRCSPRSGDLSVYWYQQSLDQGLQFLIQYYNGEERAKGNILERFSAQQFPDLHSELNLSSLELGDSALYFCASSVLTGVYGYTFGSGTRLTVV.

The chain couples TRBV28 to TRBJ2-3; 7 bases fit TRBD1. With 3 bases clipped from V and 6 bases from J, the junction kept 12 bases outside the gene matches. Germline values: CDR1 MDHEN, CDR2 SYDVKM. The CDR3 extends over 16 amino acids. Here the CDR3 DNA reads TGTGCCAGCAGTTTCCTCCGGGACAGCTTATCCGATACGCAGTATTTT. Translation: CASSFLRDSLSDTQYF.

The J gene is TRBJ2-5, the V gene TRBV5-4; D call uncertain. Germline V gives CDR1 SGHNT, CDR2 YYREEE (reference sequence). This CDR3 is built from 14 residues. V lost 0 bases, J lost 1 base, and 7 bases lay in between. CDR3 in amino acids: CASSLARLQETQYF. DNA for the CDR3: TGTGCCAGCAGCTTGGCCCGACTCCAAGAGACCCAGTACTTC. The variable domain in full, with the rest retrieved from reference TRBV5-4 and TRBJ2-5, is ETGVTQSPTHLIKTRGQQVTLRCSSQSGHNTVSWYQQALGQGPQFIFQYYREEENGRGNFPPRFSGLQFPNYSSELNVNALELDDSALYLCASSLARLQETQYFGPGTRLLVL.

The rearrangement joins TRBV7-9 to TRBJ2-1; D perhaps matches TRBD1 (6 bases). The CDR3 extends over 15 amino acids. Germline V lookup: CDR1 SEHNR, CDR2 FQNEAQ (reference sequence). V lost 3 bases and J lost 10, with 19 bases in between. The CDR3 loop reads CASSFTGMDDGEQFF. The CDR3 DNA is TGTGCCAGCAGCTTCACAGGGATGGATGATGGCGAGCAGTTCTTC.

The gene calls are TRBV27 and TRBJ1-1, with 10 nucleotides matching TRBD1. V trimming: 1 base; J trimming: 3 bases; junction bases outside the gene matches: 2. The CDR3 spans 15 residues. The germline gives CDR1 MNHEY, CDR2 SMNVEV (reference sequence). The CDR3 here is CASSLLGQGYTEAFF. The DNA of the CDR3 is TGTGCCAGCAGTTTATTGGGACAGGGGTACACTGAAGCTTTCTTT.

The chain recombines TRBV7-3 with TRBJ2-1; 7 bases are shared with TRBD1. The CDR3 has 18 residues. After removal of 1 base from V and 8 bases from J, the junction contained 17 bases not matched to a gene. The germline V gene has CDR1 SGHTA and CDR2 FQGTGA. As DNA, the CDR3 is TGTGCCAGCAGCTTAAAACGGGACGGGCAGGGGGTTCGGGATGAGCAGTTCTTC. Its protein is CASSLKRDGQGVRDEQFF.

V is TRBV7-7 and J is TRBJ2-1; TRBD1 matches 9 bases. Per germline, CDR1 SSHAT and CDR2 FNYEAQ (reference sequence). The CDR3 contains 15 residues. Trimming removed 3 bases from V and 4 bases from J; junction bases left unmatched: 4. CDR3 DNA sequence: TGTGCCAGCAGCTTCACAGGGGGCAGGTACAATGAGCAGTTCTTC. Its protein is CASSFTGGRYNEQFF.

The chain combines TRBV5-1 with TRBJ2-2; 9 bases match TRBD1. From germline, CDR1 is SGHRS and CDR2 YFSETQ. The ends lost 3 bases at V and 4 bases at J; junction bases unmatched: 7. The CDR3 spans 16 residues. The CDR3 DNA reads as TGCGCCAGCAGCTCGGGACAGGGTATTGGCACCGGGGAGCTGTTTTTT. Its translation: CASSSGQGIGTGELFF.

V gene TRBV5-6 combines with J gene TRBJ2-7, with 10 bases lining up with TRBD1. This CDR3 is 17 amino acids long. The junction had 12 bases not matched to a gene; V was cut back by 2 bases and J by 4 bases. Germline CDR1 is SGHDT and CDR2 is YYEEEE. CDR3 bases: TGTGCCAGCAGCTTTGCTCGCGGGACAGGGGCACCATACGAGCAGTACTTC. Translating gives CASSFARGTGAPYEQYF.

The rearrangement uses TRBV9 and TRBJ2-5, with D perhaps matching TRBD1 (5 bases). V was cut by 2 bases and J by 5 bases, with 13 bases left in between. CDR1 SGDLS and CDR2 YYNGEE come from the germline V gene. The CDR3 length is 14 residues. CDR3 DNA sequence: TGTGCCAGCAGCGTGGCAGGGATTGTCGAGACCCAGTACTTC. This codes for CASSVAGIVETQYF.

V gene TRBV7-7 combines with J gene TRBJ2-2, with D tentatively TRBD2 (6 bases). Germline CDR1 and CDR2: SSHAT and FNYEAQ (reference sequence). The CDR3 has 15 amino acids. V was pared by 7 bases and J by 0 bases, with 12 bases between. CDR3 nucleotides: TGTGCCAGCAAAGGAGGGATTGCGAACACCGGGGAGCTGTTTTTT. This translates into CASKGGIANTGELFF.

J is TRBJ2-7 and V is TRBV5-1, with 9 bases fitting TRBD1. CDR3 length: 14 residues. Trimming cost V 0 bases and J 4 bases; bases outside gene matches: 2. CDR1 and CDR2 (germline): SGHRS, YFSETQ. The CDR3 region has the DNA TGCGCCAGCAGCTTGGACAGGGGGCTGTACGAGCAGTACTTC. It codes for CASSLDRGLYEQYF.

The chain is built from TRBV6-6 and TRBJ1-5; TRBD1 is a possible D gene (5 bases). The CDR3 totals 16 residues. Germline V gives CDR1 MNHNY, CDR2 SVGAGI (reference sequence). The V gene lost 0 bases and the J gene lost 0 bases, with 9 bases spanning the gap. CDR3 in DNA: TGTGCCAGCAGTTACTCGCAGGGTAGTAGCAATCAGCCCCAGCATTTT. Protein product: CASSYSQGSSNQPQHF.

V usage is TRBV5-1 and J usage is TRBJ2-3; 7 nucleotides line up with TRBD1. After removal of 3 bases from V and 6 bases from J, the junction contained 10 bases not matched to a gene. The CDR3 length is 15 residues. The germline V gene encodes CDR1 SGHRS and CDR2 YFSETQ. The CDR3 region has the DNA TGCGCCAGCAGCTCTGAGACAGGGTGGAGGGATACGCAGTATTTT. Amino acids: CASSSETGWRDTQYF.

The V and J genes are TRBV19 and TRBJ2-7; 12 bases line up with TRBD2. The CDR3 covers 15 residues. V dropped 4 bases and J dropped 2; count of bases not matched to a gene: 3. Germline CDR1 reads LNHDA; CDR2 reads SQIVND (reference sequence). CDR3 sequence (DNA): TGTGCCAGTAGTAGACTAGCGGGGGCCACCTACGAGCAGTACTTC. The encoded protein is CASSRLAGATYEQYF.

The CDR3 bases are TGCGCCAGCAGCCAGGTACTCCGGGGCGGGGAGCTGTTTTTT. Protein sequence: CASSQVLRGGELFF. J is TRBJ2-2 and V is TRBV4-3, with D possibly TRBD2 on 5 matching bases. Trimming removed 3 bases from V and 7 bases from J, with 12 bases in between. Germline CDR1 and CDR2: LGHNA and YSLEER. This CDR3 contains 14 residues.

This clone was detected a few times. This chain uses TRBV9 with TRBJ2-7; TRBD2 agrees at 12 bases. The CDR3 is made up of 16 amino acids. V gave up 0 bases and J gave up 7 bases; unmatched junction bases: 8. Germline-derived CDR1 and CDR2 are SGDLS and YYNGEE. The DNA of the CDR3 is TGTGCCAGCAGCGTAGCGCCTAGCGGGGGGGCCTGGGAGCAGTACTTC. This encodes CASSVAPSGGAWEQYF.

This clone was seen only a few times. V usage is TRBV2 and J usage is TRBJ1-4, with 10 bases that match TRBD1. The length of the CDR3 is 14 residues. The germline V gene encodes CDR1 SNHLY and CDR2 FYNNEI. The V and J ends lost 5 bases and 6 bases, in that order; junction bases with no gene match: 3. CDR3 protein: CASSSGTGDEKLFF. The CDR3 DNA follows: TGTGCCAGCAGTTCCGGGACAGGGGATGAAAAACTGTTTTTT. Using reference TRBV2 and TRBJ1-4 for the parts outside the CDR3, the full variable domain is EPEVTQTPSHQVTQMGQEVILRCVPISNHLYFYWYRQILGQKVEFLVSFYNNEISEKSEIFDDQFSVERPDGSNFTLKIRSTKLEDSAMYFCASSSGTGDEKLFFGSGTQLSVL.

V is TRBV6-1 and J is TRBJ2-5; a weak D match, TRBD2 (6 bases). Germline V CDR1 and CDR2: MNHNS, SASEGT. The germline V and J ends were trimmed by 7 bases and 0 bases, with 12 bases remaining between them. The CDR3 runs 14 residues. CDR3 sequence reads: CASTSLADQETQYF. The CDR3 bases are TGTGCCAGCACTTCACTAGCAGACCAAGAGACCCAGTACTTC.

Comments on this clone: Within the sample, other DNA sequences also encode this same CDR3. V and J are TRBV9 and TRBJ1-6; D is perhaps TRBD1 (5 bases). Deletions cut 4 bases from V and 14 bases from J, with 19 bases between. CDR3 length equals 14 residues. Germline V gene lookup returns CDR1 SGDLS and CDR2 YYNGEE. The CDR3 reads CASSPTGGRGALHF. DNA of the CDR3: TGTGCCAGCAGCCCGACGGGAGGACGGGGGGCCCTCCACTTT.

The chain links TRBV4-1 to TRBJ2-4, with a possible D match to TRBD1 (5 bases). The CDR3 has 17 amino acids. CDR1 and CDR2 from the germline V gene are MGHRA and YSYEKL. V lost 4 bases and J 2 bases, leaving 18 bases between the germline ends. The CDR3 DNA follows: TGCGCCAGCAGCCCCTACTTTAGGGGTGACTCCAAAAACATTCAGTACTTC. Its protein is CASSPYFRGDSKNIQYF.